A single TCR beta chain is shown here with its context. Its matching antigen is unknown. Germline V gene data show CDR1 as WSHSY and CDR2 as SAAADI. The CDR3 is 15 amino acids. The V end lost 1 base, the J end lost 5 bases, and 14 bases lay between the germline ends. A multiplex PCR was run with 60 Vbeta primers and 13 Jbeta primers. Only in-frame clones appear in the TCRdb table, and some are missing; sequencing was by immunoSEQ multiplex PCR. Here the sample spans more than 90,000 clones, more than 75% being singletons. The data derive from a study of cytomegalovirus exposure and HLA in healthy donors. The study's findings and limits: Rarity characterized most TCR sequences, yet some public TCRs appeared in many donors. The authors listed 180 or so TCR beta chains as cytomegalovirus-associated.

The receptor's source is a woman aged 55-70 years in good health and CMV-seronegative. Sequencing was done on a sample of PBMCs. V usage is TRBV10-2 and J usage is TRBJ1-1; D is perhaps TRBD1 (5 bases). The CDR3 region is CASSEYGGRGTEAFF. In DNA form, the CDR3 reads TGCGCCAGCAGTGAGTACGGGGGGAGGGGTACTGAAGCTTTCTTT.